This T cell receptor (beta chain) was obtained from a study of pediatric ulcerative colitis. During colonoscopy, one to two rectal pinch biopsies were collected. Measured with immunoSEQ multiplex PCR; TCRdb has only the in-frame clones, and not every one. The table records 30,000 to 45,000 clones, roughly 72% of them present only once. This clone was recorded a few times. Sequenced input: gut tissue. The source of this sequence is a boy aged 5 to 17 with moderate ulcerative colitis.

CDR3 nucleotides: TGCGCCAGCAGCTCAACAGGGAATTGGATCCACTTT. It translates to CASSSTGNWIHF. The chain combines TRBV4-1 with TRBJ1-6, with a weak D call TRBD1 (6 bases). Germline V gene lookup returns CDR1 MGHRA and CDR2 YSYEKL. The CDR3 extends over 12 amino acids. V lost 5 bases and J lost 17, with 16 bases in between.